Below, 17 T cell receptor beta chains from the same sample are listed, as sequenced in a study of cytomegalovirus exposure and HLA in healthy donors. The PCR was carried out with 60 Vbeta primers and 13 Jbeta primers. The repertoire was sequenced with immunoSEQ multiplex PCR; TCRdb's copy has only in-frame clones and lacks some. The sample lists about 140,000 clones, roughly 90% occurring once. Source material: PBMCs. These receptors originate from a woman in her 40s in good health and CMV-seronegative.

The chain is built from TRBV7-9 and TRBJ2-1; 9 nucleotides align to TRBD2. The germline V gene has CDR1 SEHNR and CDR2 FQNEAQ (reference sequence). The junction had 13 bases not matched to a gene; V was cut back by 4 bases and J by 9 bases. CDR3 length equals 16 residues. The CDR3, as DNA: TGTGCCAGCAGCTCGCCTCTCGCGGGACTAGCTCTTGAGCAGTTCTTC. Its protein is CASSSPLAGLALEQFF.

The chain has TRBV5-1 and TRBJ2-5; the match to TRBD1 covers 9 bases. The end of the DNA fits TRBJ2-7 better, so the J call may be wrong. This CDR3 has 14 amino acids. Per the germline V gene, CDR1 is SGHRS and CDR2 is YFSETQ. Written as DNA, the CDR3 is TGCGCCAGCAGCTCCGGGACAGGGACCTACGAGCAGTACTTC. As protein: CASSSGTGTYEQYF.

There are a few counts of this clone. V and J are TRBV11-1 and TRBJ2-7; 14 bases line up with TRBD2. The CDR3 has 15 residues. After removal of 4 bases from V and 7 bases from J, the junction contained 6 bases not matched to a gene. CDR1 is SGHAT and CDR2 is FQDESV in the germline V gene (reference sequence). CDR3 loop: CASSSWGLAGDEQYF. Here the CDR3 DNA reads TGTGCCAGCAGCTCTTGGGGACTAGCGGGAGATGAGCAGTACTTC.

This clone has just a few counts. The V call is TRBV5-4, the J call TRBJ2-7; 9 nucleotides agree with TRBD2. Germline V gene data show CDR1 as SGHNT and CDR2 as YYREEE (reference sequence). The CDR3 loop spans 15 amino acids. J gave up 5 bases and V 4 bases, and 10 bases lay outside the gene matches. The CDR3 loop reads CASSRGIAGEDEQYF. DNA of the CDR3: TGTGCCAGCAGCCGAGGAATAGCGGGAGAGGACGAGCAGTACTTC.

The rearrangement uses TRBV5-1 and TRBJ2-5; D uncertain. Matching the DNA end better, TRBJ2-7 makes the J call doubtful. The germline gives CDR1 SGHRS, CDR2 YFSETQ. The CDR3 length is 13 residues. The CDR3 DNA is TGCGCCAGCAGCTTGCCGAACTCCTACGAGCAGTACTTC. Protein sequence: CASSLPNSYEQYF.

The CDR3 coding sequence is TGTGCCAGCAGTGGGTTCACAGGGGGCGCGGCTGGAACCGGGGAGCTGTTTTTT. Translation gives CASSGFTGGAAGTGELFF. The chain links TRBV6-1 to TRBJ2-2, with 9 bases lining up with TRBD1. This CDR3 is 18 amino acids long. CDR1 and CDR2 (germline): MNHNS, SASEGT. The J segment lost 5 bases and the V segment lost 4 bases, leaving 14 bases of the junction unmatched.

The gene calls are TRBV7-9 and TRBJ1-5; D is ambiguous. This CDR3 region has 12 residues. Per germline, CDR1 SEHNR and CDR2 FQNEAQ (reference sequence). V was cut by 1 base and J by 8 bases, with 6 bases left in between. The CDR3 nucleotides are TGTGCCAGCAGCTTAGGACGGGAGCCCCAGCATTTT. Amino acids: CASSLGREPQHF.

V gene TRBV4-2 combines with J gene TRBJ2-1; TRBD2 matches 10 bases. Germline loops: CDR1 LGHNA, CDR2 YNFKEQ. The trim removed 2 bases at V and 3 bases at J, leaving 4 bases unmatched. The CDR3 sequence is 16 residues long. The CDR3 DNA reads TGTGCCAGCAGCCAAAGACTAGCGGGCAGCTACAATGAGCAGTTCTTC. This codes for CASSQRLAGSYNEQFF.

The chain has TRBV11-3 and TRBJ2-7; perhaps TRBD1 as D (5 bases). Per germline, CDR1 SGHNT and CDR2 YENEEA. The CDR3 loop spans 14 amino acids. The V end was cut by 2 bases, the J end by 2 bases, with 10 bases between. This chain's CDR3 is CASSLIDRPYEQYF. The CDR3, as DNA: TGTGCCAGCAGCTTAATCGACAGACCCTACGAGCAGTACTTC. Complete variable domain (other parts from reference TRBV11-3 and TRBJ2-7): EAGVVQSPRYKIIEKKQPVAFWCNPISGHNTLYWYLQNLGQGPELLIRYENEEAVDDSQLPKDRFSAERLKGVDSTLKIQPAELGDSAVYLCASSLIDRPYEQYFGPGTRLTVT.

This clone showed up just once. The rearrangement links TRBV7-9 to TRBJ2-3; D perhaps matches TRBD2 (5 bases). Germline CDR1 is SEHNR and CDR2 is FQNEAQ (reference sequence). The V gene lost 5 bases and the J gene lost 5 bases, with 17 bases spanning the gap. The CDR3 has 15 residues. CDR3 DNA sequence: TGTGCCAGCAGCACTTATGAGGAGGCGGGAGATACGCAGTATTTT. Amino acid sequence: CASSTYEEAGDTQYF. The whole variable domain, filled in from reference TRBV7-9 and TRBJ2-3, reads DTGVSQNPRHKITKRGQNVTFRCDPISEHNRLYWYRQTLGQGPEFLTYFQNEAQLEKSRLLSDRFSAERPKGSFSTLEIQRTEQGDSAMYLCASSTYEEAGDTQYFGPGTRLTVL.

The chain uses TRBV30 and TRBJ1-1; tentative D call: TRBD1 (5 bases). The CDR3 sequence is 12 residues long. V was shortened by 4 bases and J by 4 bases, with 10 bases between the two germline ends. Germline V lookup: CDR1 GTSNPN, CDR2 SVGIG (reference sequence). In DNA, the CDR3 is TGTGCCTGGATGTGGGGGGGCACTGAAGCTTTCTTT. This gives the protein CAWMWGGTEAFF.

This chain uses TRBV25-1 with TRBJ2-7; 12 nucleotides line up with TRBD1. Germline-derived CDR1 and CDR2 are MGHDK and SYGVNS. With 10 bases clipped from V and 5 bases from J, the junction kept 12 bases outside the gene matches. This CDR3 contains 15 residues. CDR3 coding DNA: TGTGCCACCGGGACAGGGGGCGCGGGCCGGCACGAGCAGTACTTC. Its translation is CATGTGGAGRHEQYF.

This CDR3 reads CASSETGLGYEQYF. CDR3 nucleotide sequence: TGTGCCAGCAGTGAGACGGGACTCGGCTACGAGCAGTACTTC. V usage is TRBV2 and J usage is TRBJ2-7; D might be TRBD2 (6 bases). The CDR3 has 14 residues. Germline lookup yields CDR1 SNHLY and CDR2 FYNNEI. The V end lost 3 bases, the J end lost 3 bases, and 12 bases lay between the germline ends.

The rearrangement uses TRBV6-6 and TRBJ1-2; TRBD1 aligns across 7 bases. Losses at the gene ends were 5 bases for V and 7 bases for J; bases not matched to a gene: 10. CDR3 length: 14 amino acids. Germline CDR1 reads MNHNY; CDR2 reads SVGAGI (reference sequence). This chain's CDR3 is CASSQQQGISGYTF. The CDR3 region has the DNA TGTGCCAGCAGTCAACAACAGGGGATTAGTGGCTACACCTTC.

The gene calls are TRBV27 and TRBJ1-5; 8 nucleotides agree with TRBD1. CDR1 and CDR2 (germline): MNHEY, SMNVEV (reference sequence). Trimming removed 10 bases from V and 7 bases from J; junction bases left unmatched: 9. The CDR3 length is 13 residues. The CDR3 region is CATADRASQPQHF. The CDR3 coding sequence is TGTGCCACCGCGGACAGGGCCTCACAGCCCCAGCATTTT.

The chain combines TRBV14 with TRBJ2-3, with TRBD1 identical over 7 bases. Germline lookup yields CDR1 SGHDN and CDR2 FVKESK. V gave up 3 bases and J gave up 4 bases; unmatched junction bases: 7. The CDR3 runs to 15 residues. The chain's CDR3 is CASSQRVGGSDTQYF. DNA for the CDR3: TGTGCCAGCAGCCAGAGAGTAGGGGGCTCAGATACGCAGTATTTT.

The genes are TRBV6-5 and TRBJ2-7; D might be TRBD2 (6 bases). The ends were cut back, 2 bases at V and 3 bases at J, with 11 bases in the middle. Germline-derived CDR1 and CDR2 are MNHEY and SVGAGI. The CDR3 sequence is 14 residues long. The CDR3 loop reads CASSYERRGYEQYF. DNA of the CDR3: TGTGCCAGCAGTTACGAACGGAGGGGCTACGAGCAGTACTTC.